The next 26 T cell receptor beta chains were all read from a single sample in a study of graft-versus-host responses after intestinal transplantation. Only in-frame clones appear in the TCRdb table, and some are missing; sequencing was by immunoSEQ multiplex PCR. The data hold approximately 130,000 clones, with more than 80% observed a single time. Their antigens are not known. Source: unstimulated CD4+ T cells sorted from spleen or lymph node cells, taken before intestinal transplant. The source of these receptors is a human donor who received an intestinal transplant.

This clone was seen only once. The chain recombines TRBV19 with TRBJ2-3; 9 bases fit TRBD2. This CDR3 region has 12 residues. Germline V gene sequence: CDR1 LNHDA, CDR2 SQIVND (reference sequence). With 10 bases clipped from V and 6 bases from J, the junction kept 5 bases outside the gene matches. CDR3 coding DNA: TGTGCCACGCGGGGGGGCGTCGATACGCAGTATTTT. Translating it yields CATRGGVDTQYF.

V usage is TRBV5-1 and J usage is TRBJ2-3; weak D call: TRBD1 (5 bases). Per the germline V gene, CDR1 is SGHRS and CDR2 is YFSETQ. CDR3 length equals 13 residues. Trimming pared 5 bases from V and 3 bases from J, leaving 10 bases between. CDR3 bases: TGCGCCAGCAGGCTCCACAGGACAGATACGCAGTATTTT. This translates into CASRLHRTDTQYF.

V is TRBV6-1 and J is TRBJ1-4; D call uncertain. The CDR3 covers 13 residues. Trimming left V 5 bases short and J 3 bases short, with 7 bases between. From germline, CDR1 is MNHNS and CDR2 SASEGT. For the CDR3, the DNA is TGTGCCAGCAGTCACCGACCTAATGAAAAACTGTTTTTT. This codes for CASSHRPNEKLFF.

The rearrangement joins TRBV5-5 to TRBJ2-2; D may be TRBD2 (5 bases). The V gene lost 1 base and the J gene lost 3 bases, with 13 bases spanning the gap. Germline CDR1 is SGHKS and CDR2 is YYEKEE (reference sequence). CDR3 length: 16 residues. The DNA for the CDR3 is TGTGCCAGCAGCTTGACTTTAGCGCGCTACACCGGGGAGCTGTTTTTT. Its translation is CASSLTLARYTGELFF.

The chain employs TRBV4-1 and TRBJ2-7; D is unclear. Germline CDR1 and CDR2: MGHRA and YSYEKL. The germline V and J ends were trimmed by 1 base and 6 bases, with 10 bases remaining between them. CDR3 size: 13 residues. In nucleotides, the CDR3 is TGCGCCAGCAGCCAAGCCGGCAGACGCGAGCAGTACTTC. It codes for CASSQAGRREQYF.

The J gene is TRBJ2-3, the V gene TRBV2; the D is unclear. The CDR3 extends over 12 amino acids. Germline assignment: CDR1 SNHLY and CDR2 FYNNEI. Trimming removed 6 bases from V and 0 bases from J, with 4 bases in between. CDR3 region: CASRRSTDTQYF. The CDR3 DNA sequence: TGTGCCAGCAGACGCAGCACAGATACGCAGTATTTT.

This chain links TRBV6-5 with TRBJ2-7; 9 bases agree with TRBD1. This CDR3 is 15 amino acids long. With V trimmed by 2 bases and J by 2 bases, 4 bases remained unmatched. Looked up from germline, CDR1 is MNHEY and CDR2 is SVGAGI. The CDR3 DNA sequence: TGTGCCAGCAGTTACGGACAGGGGTTGACCTACGAGCAGTACTTC. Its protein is CASSYGQGLTYEQYF.

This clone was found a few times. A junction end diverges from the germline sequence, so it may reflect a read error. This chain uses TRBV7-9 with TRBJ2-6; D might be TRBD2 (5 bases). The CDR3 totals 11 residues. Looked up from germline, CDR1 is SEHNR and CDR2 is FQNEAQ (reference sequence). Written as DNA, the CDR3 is TGTGCCAGCAGGCGCGATGCGACGGGGAGCTTC. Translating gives CASRRDATGSF.

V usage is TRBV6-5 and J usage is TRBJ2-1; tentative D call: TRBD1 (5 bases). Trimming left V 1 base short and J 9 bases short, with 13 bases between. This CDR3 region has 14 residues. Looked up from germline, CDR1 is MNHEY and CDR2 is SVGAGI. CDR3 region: CASSYWQGKSEQFF. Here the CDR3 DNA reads TGTGCCAGCAGTTACTGGCAGGGAAAAAGTGAGCAGTTCTTC.

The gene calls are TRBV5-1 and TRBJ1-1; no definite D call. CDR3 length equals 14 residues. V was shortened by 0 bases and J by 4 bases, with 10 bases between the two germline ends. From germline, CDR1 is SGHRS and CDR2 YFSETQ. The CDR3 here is CASSLGVVVTEAFF. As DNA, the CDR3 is TGCGCCAGCAGCTTGGGGGTGGTCGTCACTGAAGCTTTCTTT.

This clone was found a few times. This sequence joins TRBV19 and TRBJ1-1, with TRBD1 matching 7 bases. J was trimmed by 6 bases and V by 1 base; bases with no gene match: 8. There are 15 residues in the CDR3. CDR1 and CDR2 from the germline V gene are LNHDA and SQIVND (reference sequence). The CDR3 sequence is CASSIGATGYPEAFF. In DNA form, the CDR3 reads TGTGCCAGTAGTATAGGAGCGACAGGGTATCCTGAAGCTTTCTTT.

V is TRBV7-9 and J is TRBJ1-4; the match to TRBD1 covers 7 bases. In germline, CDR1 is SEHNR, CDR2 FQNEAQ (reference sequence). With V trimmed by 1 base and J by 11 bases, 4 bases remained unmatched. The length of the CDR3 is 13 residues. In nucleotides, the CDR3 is TGTGCCAGCAGCTTAGAGACAGGGAGTAAACTGTTTTTT. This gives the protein CASSLETGSKLFF.

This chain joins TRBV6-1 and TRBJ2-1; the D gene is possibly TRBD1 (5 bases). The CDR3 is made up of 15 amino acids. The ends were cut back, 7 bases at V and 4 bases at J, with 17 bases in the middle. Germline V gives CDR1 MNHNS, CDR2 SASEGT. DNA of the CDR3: TGTGCCAGCACTAAAGACAGCACGACTTACAATGAGCAGTTCTTC. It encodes CASTKDSTTYNEQFF.

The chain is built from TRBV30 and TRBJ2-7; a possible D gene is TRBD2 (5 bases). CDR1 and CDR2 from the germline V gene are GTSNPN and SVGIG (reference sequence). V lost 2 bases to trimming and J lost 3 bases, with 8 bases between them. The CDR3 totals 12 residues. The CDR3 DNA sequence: TGTGCCTGGAGTCCTAGCCGCTACGAGCAGTACTTC. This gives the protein CAWSPSRYEQYF.

The CDR3 loop reads CASSPGGAGYKAFF. CDR3 in DNA: TGTGCCAGCAGCCCGGGCGGGGCCGGTTATAAAGCTTTCTTT. The chain has TRBV11-3 and TRBJ1-1, with D maybe TRBD1 (5 bases). The CDR3 is 14 amino acids. V gave up 5 bases and J gave up 9 bases, with 19 bases separating them. Germline CDR1 reads SGHNT; CDR2 reads YENEEA.

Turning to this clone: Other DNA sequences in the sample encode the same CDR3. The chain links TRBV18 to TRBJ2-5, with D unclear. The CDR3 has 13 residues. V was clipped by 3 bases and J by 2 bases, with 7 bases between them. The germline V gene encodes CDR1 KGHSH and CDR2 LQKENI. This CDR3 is CASSPGSQETQYF. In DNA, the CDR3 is TGTGCCAGCTCACCCGGGTCACAAGAGACCCAGTACTTC.

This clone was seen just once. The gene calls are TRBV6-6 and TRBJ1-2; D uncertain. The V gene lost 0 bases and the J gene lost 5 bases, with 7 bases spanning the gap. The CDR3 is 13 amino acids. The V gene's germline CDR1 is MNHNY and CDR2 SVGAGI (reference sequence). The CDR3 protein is CASSYSGNYGYTF. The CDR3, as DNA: TGTGCCAGCAGTTACTCGGGAAATTATGGCTACACCTTC.

The CDR3 DNA reads as TGTGCCAGTAGATTTGGGGGCCGGAACAATGAGCAGTTCTTC. Protein sequence: CASRFGGRNNEQFF. The V gene is TRBV19, the J gene TRBJ2-1, with a tentative D call TRBD1 (6 bases). This CDR3 has 14 residues. The V and J ends lost 6 bases and 5 bases respectively, with 14 bases between them. Germline lookup yields CDR1 LNHDA and CDR2 SQIVND (reference sequence).

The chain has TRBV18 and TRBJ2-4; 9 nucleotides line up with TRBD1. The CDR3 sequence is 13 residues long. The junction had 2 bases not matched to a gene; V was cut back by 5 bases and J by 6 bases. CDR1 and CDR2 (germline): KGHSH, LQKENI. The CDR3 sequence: CASSTGGGNIQYF. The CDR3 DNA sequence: TGTGCCAGCTCAACAGGGGGCGGAAACATTCAGTACTTC.

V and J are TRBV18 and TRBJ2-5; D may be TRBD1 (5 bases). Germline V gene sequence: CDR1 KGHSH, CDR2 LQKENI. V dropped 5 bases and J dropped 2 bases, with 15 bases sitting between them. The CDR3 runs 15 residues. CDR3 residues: CASSVLGLSQETQYF. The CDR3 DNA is TGTGCCAGCTCAGTATTGGGGCTATCTCAAGAGACCCAGTACTTC.

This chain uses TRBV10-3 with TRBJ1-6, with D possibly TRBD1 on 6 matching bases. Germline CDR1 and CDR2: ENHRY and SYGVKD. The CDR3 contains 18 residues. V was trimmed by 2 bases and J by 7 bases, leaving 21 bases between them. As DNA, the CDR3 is TGTGCCATCAGTGAGAGCACCACCCCCCCAGGGGTGAATTCACCCCTCCACTTT. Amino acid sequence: CAISESTTPPGVNSPLHF.

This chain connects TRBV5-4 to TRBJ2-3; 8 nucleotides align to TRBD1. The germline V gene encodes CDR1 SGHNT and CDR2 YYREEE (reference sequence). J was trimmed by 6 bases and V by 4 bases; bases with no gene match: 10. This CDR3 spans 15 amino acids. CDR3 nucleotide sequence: TGTGCCAGCAGCGCGCGGACAGGGTCCGGGGATACGCAGTATTTT. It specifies CASSARTGSGDTQYF.

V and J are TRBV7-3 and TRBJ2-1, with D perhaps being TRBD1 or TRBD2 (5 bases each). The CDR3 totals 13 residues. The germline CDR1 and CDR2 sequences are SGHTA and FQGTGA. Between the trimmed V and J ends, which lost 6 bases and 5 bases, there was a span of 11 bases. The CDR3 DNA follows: TGTGCCAGCAGTTCATTGGGGGACAATGAGCAGTTCTTC. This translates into CASSSLGDNEQFF.

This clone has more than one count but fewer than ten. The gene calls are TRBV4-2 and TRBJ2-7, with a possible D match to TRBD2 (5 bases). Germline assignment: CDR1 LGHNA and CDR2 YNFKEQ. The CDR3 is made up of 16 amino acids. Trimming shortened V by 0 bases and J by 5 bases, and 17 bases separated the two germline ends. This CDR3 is CASSQDSRGRFDEQYF. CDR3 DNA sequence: TGTGCCAGCAGCCAAGATTCCCGGGGAAGGTTCGACGAGCAGTACTTC.

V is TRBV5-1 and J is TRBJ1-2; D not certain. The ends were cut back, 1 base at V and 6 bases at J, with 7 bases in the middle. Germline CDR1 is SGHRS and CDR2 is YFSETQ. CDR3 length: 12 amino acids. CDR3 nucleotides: TGCGCCAGCAGCTTGCCTTGGGATGGCTACACCTTC. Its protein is CASSLPWDGYTF.

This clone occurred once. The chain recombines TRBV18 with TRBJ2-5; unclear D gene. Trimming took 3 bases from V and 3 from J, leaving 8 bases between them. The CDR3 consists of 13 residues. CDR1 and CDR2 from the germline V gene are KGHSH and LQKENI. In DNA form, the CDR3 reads TGTGCCAGCTCACCGTCGGTGGAAGAGACCCAGTACTTC. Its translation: CASSPSVEETQYF.